The source of this T cell receptor beta chain is a study of shared clonotypes between healthy human individuals. Study results and caveats: Sampling covered blood only; tissue repertoires likely differ.

Researchers sequenced unsorted PBMC DNA using ten immunoSEQ deep assay plates. Sequencing was performed with immunoSEQ multiplex PCR; in TCRdb, only in-frame clones are kept and a portion is missing. The sample records about half a million clones, over 75% being singletons. About this clone itself: What it recognizes is unknown.

The donor population consisted of healthy HIV-negative adults with no recent acute infections or vaccinations. Each donor was a Caucasian adult residing in Nashville, Tennessee. Germline-derived CDR1 and CDR2 are MNHNS and SASEGT. CDR3 length equals 18 residues. After removal of 3 bases from V and 4 bases from J, the junction contained 11 bases not matched to a gene. This clonotype originated in a woman aged 35 to 49 in good health. Some clones in this sample may be carry-over from other donors' samples. This chain links TRBV6-1 with TRBJ2-2; 10 bases match TRBD1. The specimen was PBMCs. The CDR3 protein is CASSEWGQGTAGTGELFF. The CDR3 DNA follows: TGTGCCAGCAGTGAGTGGGGACAGGGGACCGCAGGCACCGGGGAGCTGTTTTTT.